This T cell receptor beta chain was captured by sequencing in a study of blood T cell repertoires in COVID-19. About the study: Specimens from acute and convalescent COVID-19 originated in the United States, Italy and Spain.

Data came from immunoSEQ multiplex PCR; TCRdb stores just in-frame clones and leaves some out. The profile shows around 140,000 clones, around 80% of them singletons. The CDR3 spans 13 residues. The germline V gene encodes CDR1 KGHSH and CDR2 LQKENI. The ends were cut back, 3 bases at V and 2 bases at J, with 7 bases in the middle. This chain joins TRBV18 and TRBJ2-5; a possible D gene is TRBD1 (5 bases). Sequencing was done on a sample of peripheral blood. The origin of this receptor is a man between 70 and 80 years old who had recovered from COVID-19. CDR3 sequence (DNA): TGTGCCAGCTCACCGACAGCTCAAGAGACCCAGTACTTC. This gives the protein CASSPTAQETQYF.